The clone carrying this T cell receptor beta chain was found once. These data originate in a study of cytomegalovirus exposure and HLA in healthy donors. J gave up 1 base and V 8 bases, and 15 bases lay outside the gene matches. Germline CDR1 and CDR2: SNHLY and FYNNEI. The length of the CDR3 is 17 residues. Use of 60 Vbeta and 13 Jbeta primers characterized the PCR. Libraries were prepared by immunoSEQ multiplex PCR; TCRdb keeps only in-frame clonotypes and omits some of them. The table lists about 230,000 clones, 85% to 90% of them singletons. Sequenced sample: PBMCs. The sequence derives from a human donor in good health. This chain joins TRBV2 and TRBJ2-7; 9 bases are shared with TRBD2. The DNA of the CDR3 is TGTGCCAGCGAGGGGGGGAGTAGCGGGAGTTCTTCCTACGAGCAGTACTTC. This encodes CASEGGSSGSSSYEQYF. The whole variable domain, filled in from reference TRBV2 and TRBJ2-7, reads EPEVTQTPSHQVTQMGQEVILRCVPISNHLYFYWYRQILGQKVEFLVSFYNNEISEKSEIFDDQFSVERPDGSNFTLKIRSTKLEDSAMYFCASEGGSSGSSSYEQYFGPGTRLTVT.